The table lists the clone carrying this T cell receptor (beta chain) with a few counts. This CDR3 is 15 amino acids long. Trimming removed 4 bases from V and 6 bases from J; junction bases left unmatched: 10. Germline V gene data show CDR1 as SGDLS and CDR2 as YYNGEE. As handled by the study authors: By means of reference gene primer amplification, nucleated cell counts were estimated. Method: immunoSEQ multiplex PCR; TCRdb's copy keeps in-frame clones and lacks some. From that table come the V and J calls and clone size; the DNA was used to work out D and trimming. The sample records around 110,000 clones, just over 85% being singletons. This entry belongs to a study of blood T cell repertoires in COVID-19.

Sequencing was performed on peripheral blood. The sequence was collected from a man aged 35 to 55 with acute or convalescent COVID-19. V usage is TRBV9 and J usage is TRBJ1-2; 9 nucleotides match TRBD1. Here the CDR3 reads CASSSRDRELNGYTF. The CDR3 DNA is TGTGCCAGCAGCTCCCGGGACAGGGAATTGAATGGCTACACCTTC.